This T cell receptor (beta chain) emerged from a study of blood T cell repertoires in COVID-19. On the study more broadly: The United States, Italy and Spain were the sources of the acute and convalescent COVID-19 samples. The analysed material was cDNA or gDNA that came from T cells, B-cell-depleted T cells, or PBMCs.

Original data processing: Reference gene primers were amplified, and this amplification served to estimate nucleated cell counts. Sequenced by immunoSEQ multiplex PCR; TCRdb stores in-frame clones only, minus some. V and J calls and clone size are as listed in that table; D and trimming were resolved from the DNA. This table holds about 87,000 clones, roughly 82% found once. Sequencing input: peripheral blood. The sequence was obtained from a human donor in a cohort sampled during active COVID-19.

This chain's CDR3 is CSVYDRGGGNWNTEAFF. The CDR3 nucleotides are TGCAGCGTTTATGACAGGGGAGGTGGGAACTGGAACACTGAAGCTTTCTTT. V gene TRBV29-1 combines with J gene TRBJ1-1; TRBD1 matches at 8 bases. There are 17 residues in the CDR3. Trimming at V came to 5 bases and at J to 1 base, leaving 15 bases not matched to a gene. Looked up from germline, CDR1 is SQVTM and CDR2 is ANQGSEA. Filled out from reference TRBV29-1 and TRBJ1-1, the complete variable domain reads SAVISQKPSRDICQRGTSLTIQCQVDSQVTMMFWYRQQPGQSLTLIATANQGSEATYESGFVIDKFPISRPNLTFSTLTVSNMSPEDSSIYLCSVYDRGGGNWNTEAFFGQGTRLTVV.